A single sample gave rise to the 29 T cell receptor beta chains below, sequenced in a study of blood T cell repertoires in COVID-19. Libraries were prepared by immunoSEQ multiplex PCR; TCRdb keeps only in-frame clonotypes and omits some of them. Of over 95,000 clones in the sample, more than 80% were seen once. The sample comprised peripheral blood. The receptors stem from a woman aged 45-60 years with acute or convalescent COVID-19.

This sequence joins TRBV3-1 (or the pseudogene TRBV3-2) and TRBJ1-6; possibly TRBD1 for D (5 bases). V lost 4 bases and J 0 bases, leaving 13 bases between the germline ends. This CDR3 spans 17 amino acids. The germline CDR1 and CDR2 sequences are LGHDT and YNNKEL (reference sequence). The CDR3 reads CASSRLGGSSYNSPLHF. CDR3 DNA: TGTGCCAGCAGCCGTTTGGGGGGGAGCTCCTATAATTCACCCCTCCACTTT.

The chain has TRBV10-3 and TRBJ2-1; D perhaps matches TRBD2 (6 bases). Germline V lookup: CDR1 ENHRY, CDR2 SYGVKD. This CDR3 is 13 amino acids long. Trimming removed 8 bases from V and 6 bases from J, with 14 bases in between. CDR3 nucleotide sequence: TGTGCCATCGCCGGGGGAGTATTCAATGAGCAGTTCTTC. Amino acid sequence: CAIAGGVFNEQFF.

The V and J genes are TRBV27 and TRBJ1-5; no firm D call. The CDR3 length is 13 residues. Germline-derived CDR1 and CDR2 are MNHEY and SMNVEV (reference sequence). Trimming removed 6 bases from V and 7 bases from J, with 13 bases in between. The DNA of the CDR3 is TGTGCCAGCAGCGTACTTTTCGGGCAGCCCCAGCATTTT. It is translated as CASSVLFGQPQHF.

This chain connects TRBV29-1 to TRBJ2-5; 11 nucleotides line up with TRBD2. With 6 bases clipped from V and 2 bases from J, the junction kept 5 bases outside the gene matches. This CDR3 has 14 residues. Germline assignment: CDR1 SQVTM and CDR2 ANQGSEA. In DNA, the CDR3 is TGCAGCGTCCGGGGACTAGCGGAACAAGAGACCCAGTACTTC. Its translation is CSVRGLAEQETQYF.

The rearrangement uses TRBV24-1 and TRBJ2-1, with D possibly being TRBD2 (5 bases). This CDR3 region has 13 residues. Trimming shortened V by 7 bases and J by 4 bases, and 10 bases separated the two germline ends. The germline V gene encodes CDR1 KGHDR and CDR2 SFDVKD. CDR3 coding DNA: TGTGCCACCAGCGAGGGAACGTACAATGAGCAGTTCTTC. It codes for CATSEGTYNEQFF.

The CDR3 sequence: CASGSPTEAFF. CDR3 nucleotides: TGCGCCAGCGGCAGTCCCACTGAAGCTTTCTTT. J is TRBJ1-1 and V is TRBV10-2; D unresolved. Germline V gene sequence: CDR1 WSHSY, CDR2 SAAADI. The CDR3 has 11 residues. Deletions cut 8 bases from V and 4 bases from J, with 8 bases between.

V is TRBV21-1 and J is TRBJ2-5; the D call in the table, TRBD1, was not verified against the DNA. TRBV21-1 is a known pseudogene. CDR3 length: 21 residues. In nucleotides, the CDR3 is TGTGCCAGGATGAAGCGGACGGGGACAGGCGAAAACCACCGGTACCAAGAGACCCAGTACTTC. As protein: CARMKRTGTGENHRYQETQYF.

The genes are TRBV2 and TRBJ1-1; D is unclear. Looked up from germline, CDR1 is SNHLY and CDR2 is FYNNEI. Trimming removed 5 bases at V and 2 bases at J, with 12 bases between. The CDR3 totals 14 residues. The CDR3: CASSLEELNTEAFF. CDR3 nucleotides: TGTGCCAGCAGTTTAGAAGAGCTTAACACTGAAGCTTTCTTT.

The chain employs TRBV7-9 and TRBJ2-7, with D tentatively TRBD1 (5 bases). The CDR3 loop spans 12 amino acids. V shed 5 bases and J shed 6 bases, with 11 bases lying between them. Germline V lookup: CDR1 SEHNR, CDR2 FQNEAQ (reference sequence). The CDR3 nucleotides are TGTGCCAGCAGCCCGCAGGGTGCCGAGCAGTACTTC. It translates to CASSPQGAEQYF.

The chain is built from TRBV18 and TRBJ2-3; 8 bases fit TRBD1. Germline trimming cut 0 bases from V and 5 bases from J; bases unmatched to any gene: 7. Germline V CDR1 and CDR2: KGHSH, LQKENI. The CDR3 runs 16 residues. CDR3 in amino acids: CASSPPAGGVRDTQYF. In DNA, the CDR3 is TGTGCCAGCTCACCACCGGCAGGGGGCGTTCGAGATACGCAGTATTTT. Based on the CDR3 plus reference TRBV18 and TRBJ2-3, the full variable domain is NAGVMQNPRHLVRRRGQEARLRCSPMKGHSHVYWYRQLPEEGLKFMVYLQKENIIDESGMPKERFSAEFPKEGPSILRIQQVVRGDSAAYFCASSPPAGGVRDTQYFGPGTRLTVL.

This clone showed up just a few times. The V gene is TRBV2, the J gene TRBJ1-5; D ambiguous. Germline values: CDR1 SNHLY, CDR2 FYNNEI. V lost 7 bases and J lost 6, with 13 bases in between. The CDR3 contains 13 residues. The CDR3 protein is CASIYSEGQPQHF. The CDR3 DNA follows: TGTGCCAGCATATACAGTGAGGGTCAGCCCCAGCATTTT. Drawing the rest from reference TRBV2 and TRBJ1-5, the complete variable domain is EPEVTQTPSHQVTQMGQEVILRCVPISNHLYFYWYRQILGQKVEFLVSFYNNEISEKSEIFDDQFSVERPDGSNFTLKIRSTKLEDSAMYFCASIYSEGQPQHFGDGTRLSIL.

V usage is TRBV3-1 (or the pseudogene TRBV3-2) and J usage is TRBJ2-3; D is ambiguous. Germline V gives CDR1 LGHDT, CDR2 YNNKEL (reference sequence). Between the trimmed V and J ends, which lost 5 bases and 5 bases, there was a span of 8 bases. This CDR3 is 12 amino acids long. The CDR3 nucleotides read TGTGCCAGCAGCGAGGTTAAAGATACGCAGTATTTT. The encoded protein is CASSEVKDTQYF.

V usage is TRBV18 and J usage is TRBJ1-3, with a weak D call TRBD1 (5 bases). V dropped 1 base and J dropped 0 bases, with 16 bases sitting between them. The CDR3 runs 18 residues. In germline, CDR1 is KGHSH, CDR2 LQKENI. CDR3 in DNA: TGTGCCAGCTCACCACTTACGGTTGTGGGGCTCTCTGGAAACACCATATATTTT. Amino acids: CASSPLTVVGLSGNTIYF.

The chain is built from TRBV10-3 and TRBJ2-7, with 9 bases matching TRBD1. The CDR3 runs 15 residues. With V trimmed by 7 bases and J by 0 bases, 7 bases remained unmatched. Germline V CDR1 and CDR2: ENHRY, SYGVKD. CDR3 sequence: CAIMGQGSSSYEQYF. The CDR3 region has the DNA TGTGCCATCATGGGACAGGGATCGAGCTCCTACGAGCAGTACTTC.

The CDR3 sequence: CASSLPTETYEQYF. Here the CDR3 DNA reads TGTGCCAGCAGTCTCCCGACAGAAACCTACGAGCAGTACTTC. V and J are TRBV6-2 or TRBV6-3 and TRBJ2-7; a possible D gene is TRBD1 (5 bases). The CDR3 runs to 14 residues. V shed 5 bases and J shed 2 bases, with 13 bases lying between them. Germline values: CDR1 MNHEY, CDR2 SVGEGT.

The gene calls are TRBV28 and TRBJ1-5; no clear D. Trimming removed 5 bases from V and 7 bases from J, with 15 bases in between. CDR1 MDHEN and CDR2 SYDVKM come from the germline V gene. CDR3 length equals 14 residues. CDR3 in amino acids: CASSPPTRNQPQHF. The CDR3 region has the DNA TGTGCCAGCAGTCCGCCGACAAGAAACCAGCCCCAGCATTTT.

The genes are TRBV11-2 and TRBJ2-7, with TRBD1 matching over 10 bases. The germline V gene encodes CDR1 SGHAT and CDR2 FQNNGV. The CDR3 has 14 residues. V lost 5 bases and J lost 5; bases outside the gene matches: 6. The CDR3 reads CASSKTGGGDEQYF. The CDR3 coding sequence is TGTGCCAGCAGCAAGACAGGGGGCGGCGACGAGCAGTACTTC.

V and J are TRBV7-2 and TRBJ1-5; D is possibly TRBD1 (5 bases). The CDR3 runs 14 residues. Trimming took off 0 bases at V and 4 bases at J, with 7 bases between the two ends. CDR1 is SGHTA and CDR2 is FQGNSA in the germline V gene. The CDR3 reads CASSLADTNQPQHF. The CDR3 DNA reads as TGTGCCAGCAGCTTAGCGGACACTAATCAGCCCCAGCATTTT.

The rearrangement links TRBV28 to TRBJ1-4; a possible D gene is TRBD1 (6 bases). Trimming removed 8 bases at V and 8 bases at J, with 18 bases between. CDR3 length equals 14 residues. Germline CDR1 is MDHEN and CDR2 is SYDVKM. CDR3 bases: TGTGCCAGCGCGGAAGGGGGTTCTAGGGAAAAACTGTTTTTT. This sequence encodes CASAEGGSREKLFF.

The chain is built from TRBV4-3 and TRBJ2-7; 8 bases match TRBD2. V lost 4 bases to trimming and J lost 1 base; unmatched junction nucleotides: 6. This CDR3 spans 15 amino acids. CDR1 and CDR2 (germline): LGHNA, YSLEER. The CDR3 nucleotides read TGCGCCAGCAGCCCCGGGGTAGCGGGATCCTACGAGCAGTACTTC. It specifies CASSPGVAGSYEQYF.

The gene calls are TRBV5-1 and TRBJ1-1; possibly TRBD1 for D (6 bases). V lost 4 bases and J 3 bases, leaving 16 bases between the germline ends. The CDR3 length is 15 residues. CDR1 and CDR2 (germline): SGHRS, YFSETQ. The CDR3 nucleotides read TGCGCCAGCAGCCCTTTTTTGCGACAGGACACTGAAGCTTTCTTT. Its protein is CASSPFLRQDTEAFF.

This chain's CDR3 is CASSPYRDTQYF. In nucleotides, the CDR3 is TGTGCCAGCAGTCCGTACAGGGATACGCAGTATTTT. The rearrangement links TRBV27 to TRBJ2-3; D perhaps matches TRBD1 (5 bases). V lost 5 bases to trimming and J lost 6 bases, with 9 bases between them. This CDR3 contains 12 residues. CDR1 and CDR2 (germline): MNHEY, SMNVEV (reference sequence).

The V and J genes are TRBV28 and TRBJ2-3; D is unresolved. CDR3 length: 16 amino acids. Germline loops: CDR1 MDHEN, CDR2 SYDVKM. V lost 6 bases and J lost 2, with 18 bases in between. CDR3 bases: TGTGCCAGCAGCCGCCTTGGTCCTTTACTCACAGATACGCAGTATTTT. The encoded protein is CASSRLGPLLTDTQYF.

J is TRBJ1-1 and V is TRBV6-5, with D hard to call. Germline CDR1 MNHEY, CDR2 SVGAGI. V dropped 6 bases and J dropped 0 bases, with 11 bases sitting between them. This CDR3 is built from 14 residues. CDR3 sequence: CASRLRVLNTEAFF. Here the CDR3 DNA reads TGTGCCAGCAGGCTACGGGTCTTGAACACTGAAGCTTTCTTT.

V gene TRBV19 combines with J gene TRBJ2-3; D is unresolved. Trimming removed 6 bases from V and 0 bases from J, with 10 bases in between. Germline CDR1 and CDR2: LNHDA and SQIVND (reference sequence). The CDR3 spans 14 residues. The CDR3 sequence is CASSAPLSTDTQYF. CDR3 coding DNA: TGTGCCAGTAGCGCCCCACTCAGCACAGATACGCAGTATTTT.

The V gene is TRBV28, the J gene TRBJ1-4; 7 bases are a match to TRBD1. The V gene's germline CDR1 is MDHEN and CDR2 SYDVKM. Germline trimming cut 6 bases from V and 5 bases from J; bases unmatched to any gene: 12. This CDR3 is built from 16 residues. The CDR3 loop reads CASSQSSDRINEKLFF. The CDR3 nucleotides are TGTGCCAGCAGCCAATCCTCGGACAGGATCAATGAAAAACTGTTTTTT.

The CDR3 reads CASRTGQRNYGYTF. CDR3 sequence (DNA): TGTGCCAGCAGAACGGGACAGAGAAACTATGGCTACACCTTC. This chain joins TRBV27 and TRBJ1-2; TRBD1 matches 7 bases. From germline, CDR1 is MNHEY and CDR2 SMNVEV (reference sequence). With 6 bases clipped from V and 2 bases from J, the junction kept 6 bases outside the gene matches. CDR3 length equals 14 residues.

This chain uses TRBV19 with TRBJ1-4; the D gene is possibly TRBD1 (5 bases). This CDR3 has 14 residues. Trimming pared 10 bases from V and 6 bases from J, leaving 18 bases between. The germline V gene encodes CDR1 LNHDA and CDR2 SQIVND (reference sequence). CDR3: CATKRAGLHEKLFF. CDR3 bases: TGTGCCACTAAAAGGGCAGGGTTGCATGAAAAACTGTTTTTT.

V and J are TRBV10-3 and TRBJ1-5; TRBD1 might be the D (6 bases). Trimming removed 7 bases from V and 4 bases from J, with 11 bases in between. CDR1 is ENHRY and CDR2 is SYGVKD in the germline V gene. This CDR3 has 13 amino acids. CDR3 residues: CAINGGPNQPQHF. The CDR3 nucleotides are TGTGCCATCAATGGGGGCCCGAATCAGCCCCAGCATTTT.